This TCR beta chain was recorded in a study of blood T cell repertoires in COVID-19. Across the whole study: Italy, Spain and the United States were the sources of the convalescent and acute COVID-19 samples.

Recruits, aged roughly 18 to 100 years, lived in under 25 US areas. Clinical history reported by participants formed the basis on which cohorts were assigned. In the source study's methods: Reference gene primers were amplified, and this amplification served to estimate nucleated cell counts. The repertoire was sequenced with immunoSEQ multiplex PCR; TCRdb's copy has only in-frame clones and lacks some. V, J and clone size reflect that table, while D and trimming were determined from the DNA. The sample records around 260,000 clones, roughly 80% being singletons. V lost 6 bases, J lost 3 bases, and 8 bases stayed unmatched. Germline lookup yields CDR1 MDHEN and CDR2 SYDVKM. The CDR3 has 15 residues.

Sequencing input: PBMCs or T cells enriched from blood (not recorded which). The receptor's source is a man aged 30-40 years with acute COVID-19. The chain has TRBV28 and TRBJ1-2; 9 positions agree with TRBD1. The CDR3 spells CASRTGTGKDYGYTF. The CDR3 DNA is TGTGCCAGCAGGACCGGGACAGGGAAGGACTATGGCTACACCTTC.